The 28 T cell receptor beta chains reported below all come from one sample, sequenced in a study of identical twins. TCRdb re-analysed the 5' RACE reads in MiXCR, keeping a single row per CDR3 protein. Among around 1.7 million distinct CDR3 sequences listed, about 32% were seen once. Sequencing used cord blood. These receptor sequences come from a newborn girl in good health.

The gene calls are TRBV12-3 or TRBV12-4 and TRBJ2-2, with TRBD2 identical over 7 bases. Trimming at V came to 6 bases and at J to 4 bases, leaving 8 bases not matched to a gene. The CDR3 is made up of 15 amino acids. CDR3 DNA sequence: TGTGCCAGCAGCAACCGGGACTACCTCACCGGGGAGCTGTTTTTT. Its protein product is CASSNRDYLTGELFF.

This clonotype was detected a few times. This chain links TRBV20-1 with TRBJ2-7, with D unclear. Deletions cut 1 base from V and 3 bases from J, with 13 bases between. CDR3 size: 14 residues. In germline, CDR1 is DFQATT, CDR2 SNEGSKA (reference sequence). The chain's CDR3 is CSARVARWDYEQYF. In nucleotides, the CDR3 is TGCAGTGCTAGAGTAGCTAGGTGGGACTACGAGCAGTACTTC.

Details on this clonotype: A much larger clonotype is one base distant, so this may be a read error. This chain connects TRBV6-6 to TRBJ1-6; no definite D call. From germline, CDR1 is MNHNY and CDR2 SVGAGI (reference sequence). The CDR3 runs to 9 residues. CDR3 coding DNA: TGTGCCAGCGGTTCACCCCCCCACTTT. It encodes CASGSPPHF.

This chain links TRBV4-2 with TRBJ2-2; a weak D match, TRBD1 (5 bases). Trimming took off 1 base at V and 7 bases at J, with 7 bases between the two ends. The CDR3 spans 13 residues. Germline values: CDR1 LGHNA, CDR2 YNFKEQ. The CDR3 coding sequence is TGTGCCAGCAGCCAAGTACAGGACGGGGAGCTGTTTTTT. Translated: CASSQVQDGELFF.

The chain recombines TRBV7-2 with TRBJ2-3; 11 bases align to TRBD2. Germline-derived CDR1 and CDR2 are SGHTA and FQGNSA. Trimming at V came to 0 bases and at J to 4 bases, leaving 15 bases not matched to a gene. There are 20 residues in the CDR3. The CDR3 reads CASSLAFTSGSRGSADTQYF. In nucleotides, the CDR3 is TGTGCCAGCAGCTTAGCGTTCACTAGCGGGAGTCGAGGGTCCGCAGATACGCAGTATTTT.

V usage is TRBV20-1 and J usage is TRBJ2-1; maybe TRBD2 (5 bases). The germline CDR1 and CDR2 sequences are DFQATT and SNEGSKA (reference sequence). V lost 1 base, J lost 8 bases, and 12 bases lay in between. The CDR3 is 13 residues long. The DNA of the CDR3 is TGCAGTGCTAGAGCCCGGGCCGGGGATGAGCAGTTCTTC. It specifies CSARARAGDEQFF.

The chain joins TRBV20-1 to TRBJ1-5; D gene uncertain. This CDR3 is built from 18 residues. Germline V gives CDR1 DFQATT, CDR2 SNEGSKA (reference sequence). Trimming took off 1 base at V and 0 bases at J, with 19 bases between the two ends. The chain's CDR3 is CSARGNLKGGYSNQPQHF. The CDR3 DNA sequence: TGCAGTGCTAGAGGAAATCTCAAGGGAGGGTATAGCAATCAGCCCCAGCATTTT.

Details on this clonotype: This may arise from a read error, as a much more abundant clone is one base away. This rearrangement joins TRBV10-3 to TRBJ2-5, with D perhaps TRBD2 (6 bases). The end of the DNA fits TRBJ2-7 better, so the J call may be wrong. The CDR3 contains 14 residues. From germline, CDR1 is ENHRY and CDR2 SYGVKD. The CDR3 loop is CAISGGRELYEQYF. The CDR3, as DNA: TGTGCCATCAGTGGCGGGCGGGAACTCTACGAGCAGTACTTC.

This rearrangement joins TRBV28 to TRBJ1-5; the D gene is possibly TRBD1 (6 bases). Germline loops: CDR1 MDHEN, CDR2 SYDVKM. Between the trimmed V and J ends, which lost 8 bases and 4 bases, there was a span of 15 bases. The CDR3 spans 14 residues. CDR3 in amino acids: CASRPGQLNQPQHF. DNA of the CDR3: TGTGCCAGCCGCCCAGGACAGCTTAATCAGCCCCAGCATTTT. The whole variable domain, filled in from reference TRBV28 and TRBJ1-5, reads DVKVTQSSRYLVKRTGEKVFLECVQDMDHENMFWYRQDPGLGLRLIYFSYDVKMKEKGDIPEGYSVSREKKERFSLILESASTNQTSMYLCASRPGQLNQPQHFGDGTRLSIL.

This clonotype was observed a few times. This sequence joins TRBV4-2 and TRBJ1-5, with a tentative D call TRBD1 (6 bases). Between the trimmed V and J ends, which lost 5 bases and 4 bases, there was a span of 15 bases. Germline V gene lookup returns CDR1 LGHNA and CDR2 YNFKEQ. This CDR3 contains 15 residues. The CDR3 bases are TGTGCCAGCAGCTGGTACCGGGACAATAATCAGCCCCAGCATTTT. Protein product: CASSWYRDNNQPQHF.

This clonotype came up many times. The rearrangement links TRBV4-1 to TRBJ2-3; 8 nucleotides line up with TRBD1. CDR3 size: 15 residues. In germline, CDR1 is MGHRA, CDR2 YSYEKL. V shed 1 base, J shed 3 bases, and the junction held 3 bases outside the gene matches. CDR3 region: CASSQVQGATDTQYF. CDR3 sequence (DNA): TGCGCCAGCAGCCAAGTCCAGGGGGCAACAGATACGCAGTATTTT.

This clonotype was observed a few times. The V and J genes are TRBV20-1 and TRBJ2-7; 10 positions agree with TRBD2. The ends lost 2 bases at V and 0 bases at J; junction bases unmatched: 1. The length of the CDR3 is 14 residues. The germline gives CDR1 DFQATT, CDR2 SNEGSKA (reference sequence). The CDR3 nucleotides read TGCAGTGCTAGACTAGCGGGAGACTCCTACGAGCAGTACTTC. Translating it yields CSARLAGDSYEQYF.

J is TRBJ2-3 and V is TRBV5-1; D call uncertain. The V end was cut by 5 bases, the J end by 1 base, with 11 bases between. This CDR3 spans 14 amino acids. The V gene's germline CDR1 is SGHRS and CDR2 YFSETQ. The CDR3 region is CASRAPDRTDTQYF. In nucleotides, the CDR3 is TGCGCCAGCAGGGCCCCCGATCGCACAGATACGCAGTATTTT.

The table lists this clonotype with a few counts. The V gene is TRBV10-3, the J gene TRBJ2-1; no reliable D call. Germline loops: CDR1 ENHRY, CDR2 SYGVKD. V lost 2 bases and J 10 bases, leaving 12 bases between the germline ends. The CDR3 runs 13 residues. DNA of the CDR3: TGTGCCATCAGTGAGAATGGACCCGGCGAGCAGTTCTTC. Translated: CAISENGPGEQFF.

The chain recombines TRBV5-4 with TRBJ2-7; possibly TRBD1 or TRBD2 for D (6 bases each). The J call may be in error: the DNA end matches TRBJ2-5 better. In germline, CDR1 is SGHNT, CDR2 YYREEE (reference sequence). The CDR3 is made up of 15 amino acids. CDR3: CASSLAGALLETQYF. The CDR3 region has the DNA TGTGCCAGCAGCTTGGCGGGGGCGCTCCTTGAGACCCAGTACTTC.

This clonotype has just a few counts. The gene calls are TRBV7-6 and TRBJ2-5, with D maybe TRBD1 (6 bases). This CDR3 comprises 18 residues. Germline CDR1 is SGHVS and CDR2 is FNYEAQ. V was shortened by 4 bases and J by 1 base, with 22 bases between the two germline ends. This chain's CDR3 is CASSWGLGRTVPQETQYF. Here the CDR3 DNA reads TGTGCCAGCAGCTGGGGGCTCGGGCGAACTGTTCCCCAAGAGACCCAGTACTTC. Full variable domain (remainder filled in from reference TRBV7-6 and TRBJ2-5): GAGVSQSPRYKVTKRGQDVALRCDPISGHVSLYWYRQALGQGPEFLTYFNYEAQQDKSGLPNDRFSAERPEGSISTLTIQRTEQRDSAMYRCASSWGLGRTVPQETQYFGPGTRLLVL.

The rearrangement links TRBV3-1 to TRBJ1-1, with a weak D call TRBD1 (5 bases). From germline, CDR1 is LGHDT and CDR2 YNNKEL (reference sequence). The CDR3 has 14 residues. The V end lost 4 bases, the J end lost 5 bases, and 14 bases lay between the germline ends. CDR3 DNA sequence: TGTGCCAGCAGCCGTGCCCAGGGTAGAACTGAAGCTTTCTTT. Amino acids: CASSRAQGRTEAFF. Full variable domain (remainder filled in from reference TRBV3-1 and TRBJ1-1): DTAVSQTPKYLVTQMGNDKSIKCEQNLGHDTMYWYKQDSKKFLKIMFSYNNKELIINETVPNRFSPKSPDKAHLNLHINSLELGDSAVYFCASSRAQGRTEAFFGQGTRLTVV.

A word on this clonotype: Possible read error: a much larger clone is one base away. This chain connects TRBV24-1 to TRBJ2-7, with D possibly TRBD1 on 5 matching bases. Trimming stripped 5 bases from V and 7 bases from J, with 8 bases between. The CDR3 totals 11 residues. Looked up from germline, CDR1 is KGHDR and CDR2 is SFDVKD. The CDR3 DNA reads TGTGCCACCAGTGGGGGCAATGAGCAGTACTTC. Its translation: CATSGGNEQYF.

The chain combines TRBV7-9 with TRBJ1-1; perhaps TRBD1 as D (6 bases). V gave up 5 bases and J gave up 1 base, with 17 bases separating them. The germline gives CDR1 SEHNR, CDR2 FQNEAQ (reference sequence). The CDR3 is 16 residues long. CDR3 loop: CASSLVYRAENTEAFF. The CDR3 nucleotides are TGTGCCAGCAGCCTAGTGTACAGGGCTGAGAACACTGAAGCTTTCTTT.

The rearrangement joins TRBV28 to TRBJ1-2; D is ambiguous. The CDR3 length is 15 residues. The ends were cut back, 3 bases at V and 0 bases at J, with 11 bases in the middle. CDR1 and CDR2 (germline): MDHEN, SYDVKM. CDR3 sequence (DNA): TGTGCCAGCAGTTTGCAGCTCTATACTAACTATGGCTACACCTTC. This codes for CASSLQLYTNYGYTF.

The chain combines TRBV25-1 with TRBJ2-5; D not resolved. There are 14 residues in the CDR3. Trimming cost V 5 bases and J 5 bases, with 15 bases left between them. Germline CDR1 is MGHDK and CDR2 is SYGVNS. CDR3 protein: CASSNSRRLETQYF. The CDR3 DNA sequence: TGTGCCAGCAGTAACTCTCGGAGATTGGAGACCCAGTACTTC.

This clonotype turned up a few times. The chain couples TRBV10-2 to TRBJ2-7; TRBD2 matches at 10 bases. This CDR3 has 16 amino acids. Per germline, CDR1 WSHSY and CDR2 SAAADI. V shed 4 bases and J 2 bases; nucleotides not matched to a gene: 8. The CDR3 sequence: CASSVDSGGSAYEQYF. In nucleotides, the CDR3 is TGCGCCAGCAGTGTCGATAGCGGGGGGTCCGCCTACGAGCAGTACTTC.

The CDR3 region has the DNA TGTGCCACCAGTGAGCGACTAGCGGGAGGGTACAATGAGCAGTTCTTC. Its translation is CATSERLAGGYNEQFF. The chain is built from TRBV24-1 and TRBJ2-1; 14 bases are shared with TRBD2. V lost 4 bases and J lost 4; bases outside the gene matches: 2. The CDR3 sequence is 16 residues long. Germline CDR1 reads KGHDR; CDR2 reads SFDVKD.

This clonotype has ten or more counts. This sequence joins TRBV11-2 and TRBJ2-4; D is unresolved. CDR3 size: 15 residues. V lost 4 bases and J 0 bases, leaving 10 bases between the germline ends. Germline V gives CDR1 SGHAT, CDR2 FQNNGV. CDR3 DNA sequence: TGTGCCAGCAGCTCCCCGGCTATAGCCAAAAACATTCAGTACTTC. Protein sequence: CASSSPAIAKNIQYF.

The V and J genes are TRBV5-1 and TRBJ2-2; possible D gene TRBD1, 6 bases. Trimming pared 4 bases from V and 3 bases from J, leaving 16 bases between. CDR1 SGHRS and CDR2 YFSETQ come from the germline V gene. This CDR3 region has 16 residues. In DNA form, the CDR3 reads TGCGCCAGCAGCCCGCGCCAGGGGTGGTACACCGGGGAGCTGTTTTTT. Translation: CASSPRQGWYTGELFF.

This clonotype turned up a few times. The chain has TRBV20-1 and TRBJ2-4, with 15 bases that match TRBD2. The J call may be faulty, since TRBJ2-7 better matches the DNA end. CDR3 size: 17 residues. The germline V gene encodes CDR1 DFQATT and CDR2 SNEGSKA (reference sequence). CDR3 nucleotides: TGCAGTGCTAGAGGGACTAGCGGGAGGGCTCTATCGTACGAGCAGTACTTC. Its translation is CSARGTSGRALSYEQYF.

This clonotype has just a few counts. The chain carries TRBV12-3 or TRBV12-4 and TRBJ1-2; 7 nucleotides match TRBD1. This CDR3 has 14 residues. Trimming took 6 bases from V and 4 from J; bases not matched to a gene: 8. This chain's CDR3 is CASRPRGLGYGYTF. The CDR3 DNA follows: TGTGCCAGCAGACCTAGGGGGCTTGGCTATGGCTACACCTTC.

Many counts were recorded for this clonotype. This chain uses TRBV5-1 with TRBJ1-5, with TRBD1 matching over 8 bases. The J segment lost 2 bases and the V segment lost 0 bases, leaving 4 bases of the junction unmatched. Germline CDR1 SGHRS, CDR2 YFSETQ. CDR3 length: 16 residues. For the CDR3, the DNA is TGCGCCAGCAGCTTGGGCGGGACAGGAGGCAATCAGCCCCAGCATTTT. This encodes CASSLGGTGGNQPQHF. The whole variable domain, filled in from reference TRBV5-1 and TRBJ1-5, reads KAGVTQTPRYLIKTRGQQVTLSCSPISGHRSVSWYQQTPGQGLQFLFEYFSETQRNKGNFPGRFSGRQFSNSRSEMNVSTLELGDSALYLCASSLGGTGGNQPQHFGDGTRLSIL.